The 3 T cell receptor beta chains below were found in one sample sequenced in a study of T cell repertoires in cytomegalovirus infection. TCRdb reprocessed the reads via MiXCR and lists one record per CDR3 protein. Here the sample spans 490,000 or so distinct CDR3 sequences, approximately 11% being singletons. Sequencing was carried out using PBMCs. These receptors all stem from a human donor in good health (CMV status not recorded). Some clones in this sample may be carry-over from other donors' samples.

Details on this clonotype: Compared with germline, one end of the junction differs, possibly owing to a read error. The chain carries TRBV4-1 and TRBJ2-7; TRBD1 matches at 11 bases. Germline V gives CDR1 MGHRA, CDR2 YSYEKL. CDR3 length: 16 amino acids. DNA for the CDR3: TGTGCCAGCAGCCAAGAAGGGACAGGGGGGCTCTACGAGCAGTACTTC. Translation gives CASSQEGTGGLYEQYF.

This chain connects TRBV2 to TRBJ1-6; D remains unclear. Trimming pared 1 base from V and 6 bases from J, leaving 13 bases between. From germline, CDR1 is SNHLY and CDR2 FYNNEI. The length of the CDR3 is 16 residues. CDR3 bases: TGTGCCAGCAGTGAAGATCGATGGAGTGCTAATTCACCCCTCCACTTT. Translating gives CASSEDRWSANSPLHF.

This clonotype has only a few counts. V gene TRBV28 combines with J gene TRBJ1-5, with D unclear. V lost 11 bases and J lost 4, with 15 bases in between. The CDR3 has 13 residues. Germline V lookup: CDR1 MDHEN, CDR2 SYDVKM. The CDR3 protein is CAAWQTTNQPQHF. Here the CDR3 DNA reads TGTGCCGCCTGGCAGACCACTAATCAGCCCCAGCATTTT.